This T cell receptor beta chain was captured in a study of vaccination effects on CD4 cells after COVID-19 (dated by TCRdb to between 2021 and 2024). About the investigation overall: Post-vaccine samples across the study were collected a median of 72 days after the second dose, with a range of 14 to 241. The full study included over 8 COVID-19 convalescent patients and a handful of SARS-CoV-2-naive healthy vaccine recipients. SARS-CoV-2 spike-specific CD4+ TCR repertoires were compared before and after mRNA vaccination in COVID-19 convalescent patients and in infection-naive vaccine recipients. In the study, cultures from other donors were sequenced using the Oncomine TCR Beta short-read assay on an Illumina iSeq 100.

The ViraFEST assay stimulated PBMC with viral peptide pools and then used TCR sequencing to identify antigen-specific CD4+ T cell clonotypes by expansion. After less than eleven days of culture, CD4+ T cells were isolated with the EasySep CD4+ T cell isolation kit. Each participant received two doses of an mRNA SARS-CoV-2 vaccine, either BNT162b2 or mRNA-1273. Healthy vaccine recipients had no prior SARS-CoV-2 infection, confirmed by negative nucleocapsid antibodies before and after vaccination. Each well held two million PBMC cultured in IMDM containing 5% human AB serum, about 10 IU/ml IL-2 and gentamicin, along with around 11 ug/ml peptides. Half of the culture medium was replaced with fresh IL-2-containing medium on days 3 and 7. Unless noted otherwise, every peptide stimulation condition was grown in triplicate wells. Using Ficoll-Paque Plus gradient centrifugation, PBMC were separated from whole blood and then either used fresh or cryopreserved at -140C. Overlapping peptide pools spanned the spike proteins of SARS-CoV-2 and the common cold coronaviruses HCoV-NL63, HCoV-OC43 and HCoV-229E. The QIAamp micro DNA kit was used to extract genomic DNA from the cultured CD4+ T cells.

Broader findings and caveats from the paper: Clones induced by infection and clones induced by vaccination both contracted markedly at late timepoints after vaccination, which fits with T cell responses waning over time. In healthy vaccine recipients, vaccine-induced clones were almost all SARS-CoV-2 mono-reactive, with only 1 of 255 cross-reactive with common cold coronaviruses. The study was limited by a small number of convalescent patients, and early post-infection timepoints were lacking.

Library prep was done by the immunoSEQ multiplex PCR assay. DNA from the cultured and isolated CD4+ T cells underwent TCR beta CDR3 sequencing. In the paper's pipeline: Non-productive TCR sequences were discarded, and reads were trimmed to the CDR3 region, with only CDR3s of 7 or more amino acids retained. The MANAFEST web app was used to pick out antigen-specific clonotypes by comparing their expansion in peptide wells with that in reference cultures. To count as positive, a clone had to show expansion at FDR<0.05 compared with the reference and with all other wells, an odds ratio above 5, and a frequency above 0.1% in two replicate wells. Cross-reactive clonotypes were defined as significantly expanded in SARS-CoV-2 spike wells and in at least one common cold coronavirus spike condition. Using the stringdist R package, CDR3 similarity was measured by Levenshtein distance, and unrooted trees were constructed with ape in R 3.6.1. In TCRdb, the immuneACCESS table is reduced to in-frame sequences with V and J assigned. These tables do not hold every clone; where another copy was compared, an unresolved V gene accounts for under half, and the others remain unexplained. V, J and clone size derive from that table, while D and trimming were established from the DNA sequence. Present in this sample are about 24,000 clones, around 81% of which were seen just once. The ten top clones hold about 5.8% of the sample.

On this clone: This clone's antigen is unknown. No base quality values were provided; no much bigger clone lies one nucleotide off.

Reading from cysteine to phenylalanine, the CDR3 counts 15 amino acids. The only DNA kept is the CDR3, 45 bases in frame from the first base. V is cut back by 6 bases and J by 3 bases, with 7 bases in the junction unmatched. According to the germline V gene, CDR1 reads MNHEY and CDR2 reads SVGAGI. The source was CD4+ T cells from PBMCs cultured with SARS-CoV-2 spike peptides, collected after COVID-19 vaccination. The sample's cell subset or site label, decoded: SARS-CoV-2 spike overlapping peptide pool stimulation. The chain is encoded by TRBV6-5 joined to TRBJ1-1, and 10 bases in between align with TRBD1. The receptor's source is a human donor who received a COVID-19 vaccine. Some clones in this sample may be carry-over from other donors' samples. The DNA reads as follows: TGTGCCAGCAGGGCCACCGGGACAGGGGACACTGAAGCTTTCTTT. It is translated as CASRATGTGDTEAFF.